These 3 T cell receptor beta chains came from one sample sequenced in a study of OX40 agonist ivuxolimab in advanced cancers. Assay used: immunoSEQ multiplex PCR; TCRdb lists only in-frame clones, some missing. Altogether 85,000 to 95,000 clones are present, 75% to 95% being singletons, with the ten largest covering roughly 2.6%. Sequencing was performed on CD4+ or CD8+ T cells sorted from blood, taken in a trial of the OX40 agonist ivuxolimab. The receptors originated from an adult with an advanced solid tumor such as melanoma, head and neck, liver or kidney cancer.

The V gene is TRBV6-5, the J gene TRBJ2-3; 9 positions agree with TRBD2. The CDR3 extends over 16 amino acids. Germline values: CDR1 MNHEY, CDR2 SVGAGI. V shed 0 bases and J 5 bases; nucleotides not matched to a gene: 6. Here the CDR3 DNA reads TGTGCCAGCAGTTACTCGAGACTAGCGGTTGTAGATACGCAGTATTTT. Amino acids: CASSYSRLAVVDTQYF.

The chain couples TRBV6-1 to TRBJ2-3, with 10 nucleotides matching TRBD1. The length of the CDR3 is 16 residues. Germline V gene sequence: CDR1 MNHNS, CDR2 SASEGT. V lost 3 bases to trimming and J lost 3 bases; unmatched junction nucleotides: 6. The CDR3 is CASSDYEGQGTDTQYF. DNA for the CDR3: TGTGCCAGCAGTGATTACGAGGGACAGGGGACAGATACGCAGTATTTT.

The rearrangement joins TRBV10-1 to TRBJ2-7, with 9 bases identical to TRBD2. Germline V CDR1 and CDR2: WNHNN, SYGVQD (reference sequence). The V gene end was trimmed by 4 bases and the J gene end by 4 bases; junction bases not matched to a gene: 5. The CDR3 contains 14 residues. The CDR3 spells CASSGSGSRYEQYF. DNA for the CDR3: TGCGCCAGCAGTGGTAGCGGGAGTAGATACGAGCAGTACTTC.